The entry below gives a single T cell receptor (beta chain) sequence along with its context. Specified time point: patch test 1, 2 weeks after DPC sensitization. This sample's treatment: therapeutic diphenylcyclopropenone sensitization with weekly scalp DPC. CDR3 length: 13 amino acids. Trimming removed 0 bases from V and 6 bases from J, with 9 bases in between. Germline values: CDR1 SQVTM, CDR2 ANQGSEA. The library tagged each cDNA molecule with unique molecular identifiers. TCRdb itself ran the RACE reads through MiXCR, one entry per CDR3 protein. This table holds tens of thousands of distinct CDR3 sequences, about 8% found once. The sample originates from a study of human T cells and chemical hapten exposure.

The sequencing used whole blood, collected in connection with sensitization to the hapten diphenylcyclopropenone (DPC). The clonotype comes from a young woman with alopecia areata. Some clones in this sample may be carry-over from other donors' samples. J is TRBJ1-5 and V is TRBV29-1; possible D gene TRBD1, 5 bases. CDR3 sequence: CSVEEGAGQPQHF. The CDR3 DNA reads TGCAGCGTTGAAGAAGGGGCTGGTCAGCCCCAGCATTTT.